This T cell receptor beta chain was sequenced in a study of cytomegalovirus exposure and HLA in healthy donors. It was with 60 Vbeta and 13 Jbeta primers that the PCR ran. Profiling relied on immunoSEQ multiplex PCR, and the TCRdb table lists in-frame clones only, not all of them. This repertoire shows 85,000 to 130,000 clones, over 60% found once; its top ten account for roughly 6.2%. The CDR3 extends over 12 amino acids. The germline gives CDR1 SEHNR, CDR2 FQNEAQ (reference sequence). Trimming removed 4 bases from V and 4 bases from J, with 7 bases in between. Findings and caveats of the study: Per a later analysis, fewer than 20,000 TCR beta sequences showed association with HLA alleles at 0.05 false discovery rate. Follow-up analysis found HLA locus-dependent TCR association rates, highest for DRB1 and lowest for HLA-C. In an earlier analysis, in 620 or so donors, most V segments appeared productive either ~90% or ~30% of the time.

With regard to this clone: The antigen is not known. Within the sample, other DNA sequences also encode this same CDR3.

Sequencing input: PBMCs. The chain recombines TRBV7-9 with TRBJ1-1; perhaps TRBD1 as D (5 bases). The source of this sequence is a man aged 55 to 70 in good health and CMV-seropositive. CDR3 sequence: CASSSQGTEAFF. In DNA form, the CDR3 reads TGTGCCAGCAGCTCGCAGGGCACTGAAGCTTTCTTT.